The rows below give T cell receptor beta chains drawn from one sample of a study of shared clonotypes between healthy human individuals. TCRdb's table, derived via immunoSEQ multiplex PCR, lists solely in-frame clones and lacks some. The sample lists under 650,000 clones, 90% to 96% occurring once. The sample taken for sequencing was naive CD4+ T cells sorted from blood. The receptors here all came from a woman in her 30s in good health. Both conserved end residues are part of each CDR3. The order of the fields is J gene, D gene, clone size, V gene, CDR3 protein, CDR3 DNA. A D gene is named only where the DNA matches it firmly. Clone size is shown for a subset of rows, as once, few, many or a class of expanded clone.

TRBJ1-1 TRBD1 once TRBV7-2 CASSLAGGVNTEAFF TGTGCCAGCAGCTTGGCAGGGGGAGTGAACACTGAAGCTTTCTTT
TRBJ2-7 . . TRBV28 CASTSSYEQYF TGTGCCAGCACCTCCTCCTACGAGCAGTACTTC
TRBJ2-3 . . TRBV5-8 CASGRVTTDTQYF TGTGCCAGCGGCAGGGTTACCACAGATACGCAGTATTTT
TRBJ2-3 TRBD2 . TRBV15 CATSRDLGLAGGKNTQYF TGTGCCACCAGCAGAGATCTCGGACTAGCGGGAGGAAAGAATACGCAGTATTTT
TRBJ2-7 TRBD2 once TRBV28 CASSLWGGTSSYEQYF TGTGCCAGCAGTTTATGGGGGGGGACGAGCTCCTACGAGCAGTACTTC
TRBJ2-2 . . TRBV28 CASSSHSGGRNTGELFF TGTGCCAGCAGTTCCCATTCTGGGGGGAGGAACACCGGGGAGCTGTTTTTT
TRBJ1-1 TRBD1 . TRBV2 CASRGQENTEAFF TGTGCCAGCAGAGGACAGGAGAACACTGAAGCTTTCTTT
TRBJ2-5 . . TRBV9 CASSVVDRETQYF TGTGCCAGCAGCGTAGTGGACCGGGAGACCCAGTACTTC
TRBJ2-3 TRBD2 . TRBV4-1 CASSQDLADRTTPHTQYF TGCGCCAGCAGCCAAGATCTAGCGGACCGTACCACCCCACATACGCAGTATTTT
TRBJ2-7 TRBD1 . TRBV7-9 CASSPRTGKSYEQYF TGTGCCAGCAGCCCGAGGACAGGTAAATCCTACGAGCAGTACTTC
TRBJ2-1 TRBD2 . TRBV10-1 CASREKTSGNEQFF TGCGCCAGCAGAGAAAAGACTAGCGGGAACGAGCAGTTCTTC
TRBJ2-7 . . TRBV25-1 CASSEGGHLNYEQYF TGTGCCAGCAGTGAAGGGGGACACCTTAACTACGAGCAGTACTTC
TRBJ2-1 TRBD2 . TRBV19 CASRIGTSGTEQFF TGTGCCAGTAGGATCGGGACTAGCGGGACTGAGCAGTTCTTC
TRBJ2-7 TRBD2 . TRBV27 CASSLQTGLATYEQYF TGTGCCAGCAGCCTCCAAACGGGACTAGCGACCTACGAGCAGTACTTC
TRBJ1-2 TRBD1 . TRBV15 CATSRRTQGARGYTF TGTGCCACCAGCAGGAGAACACAGGGGGCGCGAGGCTACACCTTC
TRBJ1-5 TRBD1 . TRBV7-8 CASSPLTGTGGDNQPQHF TGTGCCAGCAGCCCCCTCACCGGGACAGGGGGCGACAATCAGCCCCAGCATTTT
TRBJ2-6 . . TRBV19 CASSIPAGGVSGANVLTF TGTGCCAGTAGTATACCGGCAGGGGGGGTGTCTGGGGCCAACGTCCTGACTTTC
TRBJ2-7 . . TRBV28 CASSSLYNLYEQYF TGTGCCAGCAGTTCCCTATACAACCTCTACGAGCAGTACTTC
TRBJ1-1 . . TRBV7-8 CASSRAKNTEAFF TGTGCCAGCAGCCGGGCGAAGAACACTGAAGCTTTCTTT
TRBJ2-7 . . TRBV2 CASTFQGTVYEQYF TGTGCCAGCACTTTTCAGGGGACGGTCTACGAGCAGTACTTC
TRBJ2-1 . . TRBV10-3 CAISGGDYNEQFF TGTGCCATCAGTGGCGGGGATTACAATGAGCAGTTCTTC
TRBJ1-3 . . TRBV19 CAVALSSGNTIYF TGTGCTGTAGCCCTCTCCTCTGGAAACACCATATATTTT
TRBJ2-2 TRBD1 . TRBV4-1 CASSPRGRTGELFF TGCGCCAGCAGCCCCAGGGGGCGCACCGGGGAGCTGTTTTTT
TRBJ1-4 TRBD1 once TRBV28 CASSRQGYNEKLFF TGTGCCAGCAGCCGACAGGGATATAATGAAAAACTGTTTTTT
TRBJ1-5 . . TRBV28 CASSLSIRGNQPQHF TGTGCCAGCAGTCTCTCTATTAGAGGGAATCAGCCCCAGCATTTT
TRBJ2-1 . . TRBV6-5 CASSTTGLGEQFF TGTGCCAGCAGTACCACAGGGTTGGGTGAGCAGTTCTTC
TRBJ2-7 . . TRBV11-2 CASSHRTGLSPVEQYF TGTGCCAGCAGCCATCGGACCGGACTATCTCCCGTAGAGCAGTACTTC
TRBJ2-7 TRBD2 once TRBV5-4 CASSSVTSEYEQYF TGTGCCAGCAGCTCTGTGACTAGCGAGTACGAGCAGTACTTC
TRBJ2-7 . . TRBV14 CASSPQAGTSEQYF TGTGCCAGCAGCCCCCAGGCGGGCACGAGCGAGCAGTACTTC
TRBJ2-2 . . TRBV5-1 CASSLDAVGELFF TGCGCCAGCAGCTTGGATGCGGTCGGGGAGCTGTTTTTT
TRBJ2-3 TRBD2 . TRBV5-1 CASSFPLAGGAGDTQYF TGCGCCAGCAGCTTCCCTCTAGCGGGAGGGGCGGGAGATACGCAGTATTTT
TRBJ2-7 . once TRBV10-2 CASSESSYEQYF TGCGCCAGCAGTGAGAGCTCCTACGAGCAGTACTTC
TRBJ2-3 . once TRBV11-3 CASSLGMRGFYPNTDTQYF TGTGCCAGCAGCTTAGGGATGAGGGGATTCTACCCGAACACAGATACGCAGTATTTT
TRBJ1-3 . few TRBV18 CASSPPWAGNTIYF TGTGCCAGCTCACCACCATGGGCTGGAAACACCATATATTTT
TRBJ2-4 . . TRBV2 CASSQGEGAKNIQYF TGTGCCAGCAGTCAGGGGGAGGGAGCCAAAAACATTCAGTACTTC
TRBJ2-1 TRBD2 once TRBV30 CAWSPNPTSGDYNEQFF TGTGCCTGGAGCCCCAACCCTACTAGCGGGGACTACAATGAGCAGTTCTTC
TRBJ1-1 TRBD1 . TRBV19 CASSIRPGQGRNTEAFF TGTGCCAGTAGTATTCGACCCGGACAGGGTCGGAACACTGAAGCTTTCTTT
TRBJ1-1 . . TRBV7-2 CASSLQVTEAFF TGTGCCAGCAGCTTGCAGGTGACTGAAGCTTTCTTT
TRBJ2-7 TRBD1 . TRBV27 CASSTRQGIGEQYF TGTGCCAGCAGTACGCGACAGGGGATAGGGGAGCAGTACTTC
TRBJ2-1 TRBD2 once TRBV11-2 CASSVSGGNNEQFF TGTGCCAGCAGCGTTAGCGGGGGTAACAATGAGCAGTTCTTC
TRBJ1-2 . . TRBV5-5 CASSLVSRQLYGYTF TGTGCCAGCAGCTTGGTGTCCCGACAGCTCTATGGCTACACCTTC
TRBJ2-7 TRBD2 . TRBV7-8 CASSAGLATYEQYF TGTGCCAGCAGCGCGGGACTAGCGACCTACGAGCAGTACTTC
TRBJ1-4 TRBD1 . TRBV7-6 CASSLATGGRKLFF TGTGCCAGCAGCTTAGCAACAGGGGGCAGGAAACTGTTTTTT
TRBJ2-7 TRBD2 . TRBV28 CASAPVRSGRKEDSYEQYF TGTGCCAGCGCCCCGGTGCGTAGCGGGAGAAAAGAAGACTCCTACGAGCAGTACTTC
TRBJ2-7 TRBD2 . TRBV28 CASSTAGGEYEQYF TGTGCCAGCAGTACAGCGGGAGGGGAATACGAGCAGTACTTC
TRBJ2-7 TRBD2 . TRBV19 CASRPGTGGTYEQYF TGTGCCAGTAGACCCGGCACGGGAGGAACCTACGAGCAGTACTTC
TRBJ1-1 . . TRBV5-1 CASSYSGRLNTEAFF TGCGCCAGCAGCTACTCTGGGAGGCTGAACACTGAAGCTTTCTTT
TRBJ2-7 . . TRBV20-1 CSATTPYEQYF TGCAGTGCTACGACCCCCTACGAGCAGTACTTC
TRBJ2-7 . . TRBV25-1 CASSAPGRASYEQYF TGTGCCAGCAGTGCTCCGGGACGGGCCTCCTACGAGCAGTACTTC
TRBJ2-7 TRBD1 . TRBV18 CASSPRTGSGEQYF TGTGCCAGCTCACCAAGGACAGGGAGCGGCGAGCAGTACTTC
TRBJ1-1 . . TRBV10-3 CAIGGQANTEAFF TGTGCCATCGGGGGACAAGCGAACACTGAAGCTTTCTTT